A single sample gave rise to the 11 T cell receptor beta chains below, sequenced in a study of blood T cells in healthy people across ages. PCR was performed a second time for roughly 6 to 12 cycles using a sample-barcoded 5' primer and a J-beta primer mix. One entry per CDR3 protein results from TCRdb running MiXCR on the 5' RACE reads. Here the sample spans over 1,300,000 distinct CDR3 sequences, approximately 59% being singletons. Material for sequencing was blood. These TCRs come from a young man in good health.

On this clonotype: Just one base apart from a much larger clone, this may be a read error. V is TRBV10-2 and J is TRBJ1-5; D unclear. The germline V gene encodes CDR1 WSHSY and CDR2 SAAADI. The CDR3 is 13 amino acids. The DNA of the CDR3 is TGCGCCAGCAGTGCGATGGAGAATCAGCCCCGGCATTTT. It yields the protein CASSAMENQPRHF.

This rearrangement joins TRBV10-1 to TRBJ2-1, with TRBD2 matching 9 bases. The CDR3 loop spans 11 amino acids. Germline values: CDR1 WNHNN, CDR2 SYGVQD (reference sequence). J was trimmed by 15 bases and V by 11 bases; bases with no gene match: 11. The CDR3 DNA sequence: TGCGCCGAGTTCAGCGGGGGGTCACCGTTCTTC. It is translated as CAEFSGGSPFF.

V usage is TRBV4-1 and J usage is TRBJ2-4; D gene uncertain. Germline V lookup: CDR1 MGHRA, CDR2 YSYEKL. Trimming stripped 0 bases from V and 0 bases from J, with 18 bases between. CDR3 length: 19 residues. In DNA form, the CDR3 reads TGCGCCAGCAGCCAAGAGCCCCACATGCCCACTATAGCCAAAAACATTCAGTACTTC. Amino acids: CASSQEPHMPTIAKNIQYF.

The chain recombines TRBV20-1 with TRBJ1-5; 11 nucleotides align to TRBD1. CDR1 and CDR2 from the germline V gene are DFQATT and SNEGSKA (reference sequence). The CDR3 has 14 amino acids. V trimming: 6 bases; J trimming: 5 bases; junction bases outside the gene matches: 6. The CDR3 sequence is CSAGQGAGDQPQHF. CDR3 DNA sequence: TGCAGTGCCGGACAGGGGGCAGGGGATCAGCCCCAGCATTTT.

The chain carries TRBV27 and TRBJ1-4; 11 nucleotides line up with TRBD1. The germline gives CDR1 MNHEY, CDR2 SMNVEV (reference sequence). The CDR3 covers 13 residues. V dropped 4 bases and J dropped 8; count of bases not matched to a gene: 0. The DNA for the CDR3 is TGTGCCAGCAGTTGGGACAGGGGGGAAAAACTGTTTTTT. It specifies CASSWDRGEKLFF.

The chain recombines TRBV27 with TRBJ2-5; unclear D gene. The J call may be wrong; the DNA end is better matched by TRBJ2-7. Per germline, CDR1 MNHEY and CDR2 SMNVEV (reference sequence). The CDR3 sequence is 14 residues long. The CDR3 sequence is CASSVLAGQYEQYF. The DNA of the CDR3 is TGTGCCAGCTCCGTTTTGGCAGGTCAGTACGAGCAGTACTTC.

CDR3 residues: CASSYPTGGRVLNEQFF. CDR3 coding DNA: TGTGCCAGCAGTTACCCCACTGGCGGGAGGGTCCTCAATGAGCAGTTCTTC. The V gene is TRBV6-2 or TRBV6-3, the J gene TRBJ2-1; TRBD2 matches 9 bases. The germline gives CDR1 MNHEY, CDR2 SVGEGT. This CDR3 is built from 17 residues. V shed 2 bases and J 6 bases; nucleotides not matched to a gene: 11.

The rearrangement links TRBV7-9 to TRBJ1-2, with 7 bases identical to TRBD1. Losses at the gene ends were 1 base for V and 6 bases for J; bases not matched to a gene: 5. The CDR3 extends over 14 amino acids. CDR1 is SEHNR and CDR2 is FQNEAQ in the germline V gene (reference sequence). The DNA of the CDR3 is TGTGCCAGCAGCTTAGTGGCCAGGGGGGATGGCTACACCTTC. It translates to CASSLVARGDGYTF.

The CDR3 DNA reads as TGCAGTGCTAGAGAGGCGACTACGCAGTTCTTC. Translation gives CSAREATTQFF. The V call is TRBV20-1, the J call TRBJ2-1, with a tentative D call TRBD2 (5 bases). This CDR3 is built from 11 residues. V was clipped by 0 bases and J by 12 bases, with 9 bases between them. The germline V gene has CDR1 DFQATT and CDR2 SNEGSKA (reference sequence).

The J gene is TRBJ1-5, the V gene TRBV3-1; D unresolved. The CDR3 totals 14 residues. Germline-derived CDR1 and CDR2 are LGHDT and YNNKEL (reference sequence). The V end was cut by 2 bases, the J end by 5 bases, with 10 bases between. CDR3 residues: CASSQLAGDQPQHF. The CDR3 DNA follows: TGTGCCAGCAGCCAACTAGCGGGCGATCAGCCCCAGCATTTT.

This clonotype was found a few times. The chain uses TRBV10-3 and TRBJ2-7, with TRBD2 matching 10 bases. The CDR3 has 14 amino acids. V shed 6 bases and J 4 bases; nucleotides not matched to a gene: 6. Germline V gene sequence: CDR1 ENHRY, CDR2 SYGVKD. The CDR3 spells CAIRKTSGSYEQYF. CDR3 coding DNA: TGTGCCATCAGAAAGACTAGCGGGTCTTACGAGCAGTACTTC.